Below, 10 T cell receptor beta chains from the same sample are listed, as sequenced in a study of T cell repertoires in cytomegalovirus infection. A single record per CDR3 protein comes from TCRdb applying MiXCR to the reads. The sample holds about 770,000 distinct CDR3 sequences, roughly 29% seen once. These receptors are not linked to any known antigen. The sample was cultured CD8+ T cells from PBMCs, taken from culture after CMV antigen stimulation. These TCRs come from a human donor in good health (CMV status not recorded). Some clones in this sample may be carry-over from other donors' samples.

The chain links TRBV19 to TRBJ1-5; tentatively, D is TRBD1 (5 bases). Germline assignment: CDR1 LNHDA and CDR2 SQIVND (reference sequence). Trimming left V 3 bases short and J 5 bases short, with 14 bases between. This CDR3 contains 15 residues. CDR3: CASSIYTPGDQPQHF. The CDR3 DNA is TGTGCCAGTAGTATCTACACACCGGGGGATCAGCCCCAGCATTTT.

The chain carries TRBV27 and TRBJ2-2; 13 bases are shared with TRBD2. Germline CDR1 and CDR2: MNHEY and SMNVEV (reference sequence). Trimming at V came to 5 bases and at J to 4 bases, leaving 7 bases not matched to a gene. The CDR3 loop spans 17 amino acids. The CDR3: CASSRGLAGSLTGELFF. DNA for the CDR3: TGTGCCAGCAGTAGGGGACTAGCGGGATCGCTCACCGGGGAGCTGTTTTTT.

This chain joins TRBV10-3 and TRBJ2-7; the D is unclear. Trimming removed 5 bases at V and 1 base at J, with 18 bases between. Germline values: CDR1 ENHRY, CDR2 SYGVKD. The CDR3 has 16 residues. This CDR3 is CAISRPSEDGSYEQYF. DNA for the CDR3: TGTGCCATCAGTAGACCATCTGAAGACGGATCCTACGAGCAGTACTTC.

The sample holds many counts of this clonotype. The V call is TRBV27, the J call TRBJ2-2, with D hard to call. The germline CDR1 and CDR2 sequences are MNHEY and SMNVEV (reference sequence). V dropped 6 bases and J dropped 2 bases, with 10 bases sitting between them. This CDR3 region has 14 residues. CDR3 loop: CASRSGLNTGELFF. In DNA, the CDR3 is TGTGCCAGCAGATCAGGTCTCAACACCGGGGAGCTGTTTTTT.

CDR3 bases: TGTGCCAGCGGGGGGGGGCTCACTACGAGGAATGAGCAGTTCTTC. Translating it yields CASGGGLTTRNEQFF. The V call is TRBV2, the J call TRBJ2-1; possibly TRBD2 for D (7 bases). Trimming took 8 bases from V and 7 from J, leaving 21 bases between them. The germline V gene encodes CDR1 SNHLY and CDR2 FYNNEI. This CDR3 comprises 15 residues.

This clonotype was seen a handful of times. The chain uses TRBV7-9 and TRBJ1-4; D remains ambiguous. V was clipped by 5 bases and J by 8 bases, with 12 bases between them. The CDR3 consists of 13 residues. Germline CDR1 and CDR2: SEHNR and FQNEAQ (reference sequence). CDR3 coding DNA: TGTGCCAGCAGCCACCCACGAGGAGAAAAACTGTTTTTT. It codes for CASSHPRGEKLFF.

This clonotype was found many times. The J gene is TRBJ2-3, the V gene TRBV7-9; maybe TRBD2 (5 bases). There are 15 residues in the CDR3. Per germline, CDR1 SEHNR and CDR2 FQNEAQ (reference sequence). Trimming pared 3 bases from V and 0 bases from J, leaving 10 bases between. CDR3 sequence (DNA): TGTGCCAGCAGCTTCGGAGGATCTAGCACAGATACGCAGTATTTT. It translates to CASSFGGSSTDTQYF.

This clonotype was counted a few times. The rearrangement links TRBV11-2 to TRBJ1-1; D is perhaps TRBD1 (5 bases). The length of the CDR3 is 13 residues. Trimming took 3 bases from V and 8 from J, leaving 13 bases between them. Per the germline V gene, CDR1 is SGHAT and CDR2 is FQNNGV. The CDR3 sequence is CASSLGRGEEAFF. DNA of the CDR3: TGTGCCAGCAGCTTGGGACGTGGGGAGGAAGCTTTCTTT.

This clonotype has more than one count but fewer than ten. The CDR3 sequence: CASSEGWDSGEKLFF. In DNA form, the CDR3 reads TGTGCCAGCAGTGAAGGATGGGACTCCGGGGAAAAACTGTTTTTT. The chain carries TRBV6-1 and TRBJ1-4; tentatively, D is TRBD1 (5 bases). V lost 1 base, J lost 8 bases, and 14 bases lay in between. CDR1 is MNHNS, CDR2 SASEGT, per germline. The CDR3 contains 15 residues.

This clonotype turned up a few times. The chain couples TRBV19 to TRBJ1-5; D possibly corresponds to TRBD1 (6 bases). Germline V lookup: CDR1 LNHDA, CDR2 SQIVND (reference sequence). The CDR3 spans 13 residues. Trimming took off 4 bases at V and 5 bases at J, with 9 bases between the two ends. The CDR3 region has the DNA TGTGCCAGTAGTAGGCAGGGGTATCAGCCCCAGCATTTT. This codes for CASSRQGYQPQHF.